Detailed here is one T cell receptor (beta chain). Antigen: not known. This sample is part of a study of blood T cells in healthy people across ages. Regarding the study as a whole: Age showed a roughly linear inverse relationship with TCR beta diversity per million T cells.

In germline, CDR1 is MNHEY, CDR2 SMNVEV (reference sequence). The CDR3 runs 14 residues. Deletions cut 4 bases from V and 3 bases from J, with 13 bases between. Primers used in a second PCR of roughly 6 to 12 cycles were a sample-barcoded 5' primer and a J-beta primer mix. CDR3-containing paired-end reads numbered at least 2.5 million in each sample. MiXCR was run by TCRdb on the 5' RACE reads, yielding one entry per CDR3 protein. Of over a million distinct CDR3 sequences in the sample, under 55% are singletons; the top ten hold 4%. This receptor was identified in a woman aged 18-35 years in good health. This sequence joins TRBV27 and TRBJ2-7, with no clear D. Source material: blood. CDR3 sequence reads: CASSSVQDVYEQYF. CDR3 coding DNA: TGTGCCAGCAGTTCTGTCCAGGACGTCTACGAGCAGTACTTC.